These T cell receptor beta chains were read from a single sample in a study of graft-versus-host responses after intestinal transplantation. These TCRs are of unknown antigen specificity. The data were produced by immunoSEQ multiplex PCR, yet TCRdb's version contains in-frame clones alone and is incomplete. The sample gives roughly 110,000 clones, 87% of which show up once; 0.6% to 0.8% is in the top ten. The material sequenced was unstimulated CD4+ T cells sorted from spleen or lymph node cells, taken before transplant. The receptors originated from a human donor who was the organ donor for an intestinal transplant. Each CDR3 is given with its conserved first and last residue. A D gene is named only where the DNA matches it firmly. For some rows the clone size is stated as once, few or many, or as a class when expanded; others skip it.

.	TRBV6-5	.	TRBJ2-3	CASSYQGSPTDTQYF	TGTGCCAGCAGTTACCAGGGGTCCCCCACAGATACGCAGTATTTT
TRBD2	TRBV9	.	TRBJ2-1	CASSDTGTSGNNEQFF	TGTGCCAGCAGCGACACCGGGACTAGCGGAAACAATGAGCAGTTCTTC
.	TRBV4-2	.	TRBJ1-2	CASSQANHGYTF	TGTGCCAGCAGCCAAGCAAACCATGGCTACACCTTC
.	TRBV9	.	TRBJ2-1	CASSLYTTNEQFF	TGTGCCAGCAGCTTATATACAACCAATGAGCAGTTCTTC
TRBD1	TRBV5-1	.	TRBJ2-7	CASSFRTGGYEQYF	TGCGCCAGCAGCTTCCGGACAGGGGGCTACGAGCAGTACTTC
.	TRBV7-9	.	TRBJ2-3	CASSDSSDTQYF	TGTGCCAGCAGCGACAGTTCAGATACGCAGTATTTT
.	TRBV18	once	TRBJ2-5	CASSYQETQYF	TGTGCCAGCTCGTATCAAGAGACCCAGTACTTC
TRBD2	TRBV5-1	.	TRBJ2-5	CASSLSVRGRLQETQYF	TGCGCCAGCAGCTTGAGCGTTCGCGGGAGACTACAAGAGACCCAGTACTTC
.	TRBV7-9	few	TRBJ2-5	CASSYRGAQETQYF	TGTGCCAGCAGCTACCGTGGGGCCCAAGAGACCCAGTACTTC
TRBD1	TRBV29-1	.	TRBJ1-1	CSGQGVNTEAFF	TGCAGCGGACAGGGGGTGAACACTGAAGCTTTCTTT
TRBD2	TRBV10-3	.	TRBJ2-7	CAISSGRAYEQYF	TGTGCCATCAGTAGCGGGAGGGCCTACGAGCAGTACTTC
TRBD1	TRBV5-1	.	TRBJ1-4	CASSRLGGTGGEKLFF	TGCGCCAGCAGCAGGCTTGGCGGGACAGGGGGTGAAAAACTGTTTTTT
.	TRBV29-1	.	TRBJ2-3	CSVAPRYGDTQYF	TGCAGCGTTGCGCCCCGATATGGAGATACGCAGTATTTT
.	TRBV5-5	.	TRBJ2-7	CASSSSPGSSYEQYF	TGTGCCAGCAGCTCCTCCCCTGGGAGCTCCTACGAGCAGTACTTC
.	TRBV19	.	TRBJ2-3	CASHEGRGDTQYF	TGTGCCAGTCATGAGGGCCGAGGGGATACGCAGTATTTT
.	TRBV15	.	TRBJ1-4	CATSNSDGVDEKLFF	TGTGCCACCAGTAACTCTGATGGGGTGGATGAAAAACTGTTTTTT
.	TRBV5-1	.	TRBJ2-7	CASSLGLALQGGLEIDSYEQYF	TGCGCCAGCAGCTTGGGACTTGCCTTACAGGGTGGGCTCGAAATCGACTCCTACGAGCAGTACTTC
TRBD2	TRBV7-8	few	TRBJ2-4	CASSPHTGLAGVNIQYF	TGTGCCAGCAGCCCTCACACCGGACTAGCGGGAGTTAACATTCAGTACTTC
.	TRBV6-1	once	TRBJ1-5	CASSESGGGTQPQHF	TGTGCCAGCAGTGAAAGTGGGGGGGGAACTCAGCCCCAGCATTTT
TRBD2	TRBV29-1	.	TRBJ2-1	CSALRQGTSGRARSYNEQFF	TGCAGCGCATTAAGACAGGGGACTAGCGGGAGGGCACGCTCCTACAATGAGCAGTTCTTC
.	TRBV18	.	TRBJ1-4	CASSRQEGRTNEKLFF	TGTGCCAGCTCACGTCAAGAGGGGAGGACGAATGAAAAACTGTTTTTT
.	TRBV7-2	.	TRBJ2-5	CASSLQYQETQYF	TGTGCCAGCAGCTTACAGTACCAAGAGACCCAGTACTTC
.	TRBV27	.	TRBJ2-3	CASSLSWASTDTQYF	TGTGCCAGCAGTTTATCGTGGGCGAGCACAGATACGCAGTATTTT
.	TRBV7-2	.	TRBJ1-1	CASSPSGGRNTEAFF	TGTGCCAGCAGCCCCAGTGGGGGGCGGAACACTGAAGCTTTCTTT
.	TRBV21-1	.	TRBJ2-7	CASSKRRGPPRWEQYF	TGTGCCAGCAGCAAAAGACGAGGACCGCCTCGTTGGGAGCAGTACTTC
.	TRBV7-2	once	TRBJ2-7	CASSSRGTPPYKQYF	TGTGCCAGCAGCTCAAGGGGGACGCCCCCCTACAAGCAGTACTTC
.	TRBV15	.	TRBJ2-2	CATSRGRESTGELFF	TGTGCCACCAGCAGAGGCAGGGAAAGCACCGGGGAGCTGTTTTTT
TRBD1	TRBV11-2	.	TRBJ1-4	CASSLDRDRENEKLFF	TGTGCCAGCAGCTTAGATCGGGACAGGGAGAATGAAAAACTGTTTTTT
.	TRBV5-4	.	TRBJ1-1	CASSRRAGSMNTEAFF	TGTGCCAGCAGCCGCCGGGCCGGGAGTATGAACACTGAAGCTTTCTTT
.	TRBV5-6	once	TRBJ1-4	CASSLAGRERFF	TGTGCCAGCAGCTTGGCCGGCAGAGAGCGGTTTTTT
.	TRBV5-7	.	TRBJ1-4	CASSCDRCFDEKLFF	TGTGCCAGCAGCTGCGACAGGTGCTTTGATGAAAAACTGTTTTTT
.	TRBV19	.	TRBJ1-5	CASSRAGYANQPQHF	TGTGCCAGTAGTCGGGCAGGGTACGCCAATCAGCCCCAGCATTTT
TRBD2	TRBV5-1	once	TRBJ2-7	CASSRTGTSGEQYF	TGCGCCAGCAGCCGAACCGGGACTAGTGGCGAGCAGTACTTC
.	TRBV2	.	TRBJ1-4	CASSVRGRGEKLFF	TGTGCCAGCAGTGTCCGGGGGCGAGGGGAAAAACTGTTTTTT
.	TRBV9	.	TRBJ2-2	CASSVEPGEDTGELFF	TGTGCCAGCAGCGTAGAACCAGGGGAGGACACCGGGGAGCTGTTTTTT
.	TRBV10-3	.	TRBJ1-1	CAISQGGEAFF	TGTGCCATCAGCCAGGGTGGTGAAGCTTTCTTT
.	TRBV12-5	.	TRBJ2-3	CASGLGQTIDTQYF	TGTGCTAGTGGTTTGGGACAGACAATTGATACGCAGTATTTT
.	TRBV27	.	TRBJ2-7	CASSPMTALSYEQYF	TGTGCCAGCAGTCCGATGACAGCCCTTTCCTACGAGCAGTACTTC
.	TRBV2	.	TRBJ2-3	CASSRDRSDTQYF	TGTGCCAGCAGTCGAGATAGGTCAGATACGCAGTATTTT
.	TRBV6-5	.	TRBJ1-1	CAGRGSVNTEAFF	TGTGCCGGGCGGGGGAGCGTAAACACTGAAGCTTTCTTT
.	TRBV19	.	TRBJ2-6	CASSKRPSSSGANVLTF	TGTGCCAGTAGTAAGAGGCCCTCGAGCTCTGGGGCCAACGTCCTGACTTTC
TRBD1	TRBV18	.	TRBJ1-3	CASSETTGGLKHTIYF	TGTGCCAGCTCGGAGACTACAGGGGGACTGAAGCACACCATATATTTT
TRBD1	TRBV30	.	TRBJ1-2	CAWRRGLRGYTF	TGTGCCTGGAGGAGGGGGCTCAGGGGCTACACCTTC
.	TRBV18	.	TRBJ1-4	CASSPQENGQNVSF	TGTGCCAGCTCACCACAGGAAAATGGACAGAATGTGTCTTTT
.	TRBV18	.	TRBJ1-1	CASSEGVNTEAFF	TGTGCCAGCTCAGAGGGCGTGAACACTGAAGCTTTCTTT
TRBD2	TRBV4-1	.	TRBJ2-1	CASSLGLVDPNEQFF	TGCGCCAGCAGCCTTGGACTAGTGGATCCCAATGAGCAGTTCTTC
.	TRBV5-1	.	TRBJ2-5	CASSPSRETQYF	TGCGCCAGCAGCCCCAGCCGAGAGACCCAGTACTTC
.	TRBV30	once	TRBJ2-6	CAWSTGGAGANVLTF	TGTGCCTGGAGTACGGGGGGCGCTGGGGCCAACGTCCTGACTTTC